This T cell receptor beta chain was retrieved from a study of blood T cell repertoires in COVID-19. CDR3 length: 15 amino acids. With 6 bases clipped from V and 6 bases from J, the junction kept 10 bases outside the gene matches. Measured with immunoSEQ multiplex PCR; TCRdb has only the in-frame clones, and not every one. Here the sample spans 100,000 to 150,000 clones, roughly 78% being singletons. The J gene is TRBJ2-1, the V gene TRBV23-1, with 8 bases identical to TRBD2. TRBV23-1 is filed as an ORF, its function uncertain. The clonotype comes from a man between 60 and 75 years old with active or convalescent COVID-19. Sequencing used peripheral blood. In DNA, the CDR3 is TGCGCCAGCAGCCTCGGGGTAGCGGGACCCAATGAGCAGTTCTTC. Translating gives CASSLGVAGPNEQFF.